This T cell receptor (beta chain) stems from a study of regulatory T cells in long-lasting Graves disease (dated by TCRdb to the early 2020s). Describing the broader study: Persistent Graves' disease meant more than 5 years of antithyroid drug treatment with TSH receptor autoantibodies that stayed positive. A total of around 35 samples were covered by TCR sequencing, comprising about 13 persistent and about 20 newly diagnosed Graves' disease patients. This study used TCR sequencing and RNA sequencing of peripheral blood to compare persistent Graves' disease patients against newly diagnosed Graves' disease patients. Antithyroid drugs had been taken for ten to twelve years on average by persistent Graves' disease patients in the clinical cohort. The study was conducted in China and was registered as a clinical trial. Overall study outcomes, separate from this receptor: Sequencing and analysis were restricted to the TCR beta chain. Persistent disease showed preferential use of TRBV28, TRBJ1-2 and TRBJ2-5, whereas newly diagnosed disease favored TRBV20-1 and TRBJ2-1. Compared with newly diagnosed patients, persistent Graves' disease patients had lower TCR Shannon entropy and fewer highly expanded clones, which suggests clonal expansion. The authors noted that the small sample size was a limitation that may lower accuracy. Only peripheral blood was studied, because thyroid tissue, the primary lesion, was inaccessible. More public clonotypes were shared among persistent patients (roughly 2,700) than among newly diagnosed patients (more than 950).

The time point label corresponds to: persistent/refractory GD, antithyroid drugs over 5 years with positive TRAb. RNA was extracted from PBMCs in TRIzol for both TCR sequencing and RNA sequencing. Graves' disease was diagnosed according to American Thyroid Association guidelines. Patients for the study were recruited at an endocrinology department in Xi'an, China. Each patient gave roughly 10 milliliters of peripheral blood, collected in an EDTA anticoagulant tube. Ficoll Paque Plus density gradient separation was used to isolate PBMCs, and no further T cell sorting was performed. An Agilent 2100 Bioanalyzer and agarose gel were used to assess RNA quality, and a NanoDrop 2000 was used to measure RNA concentration. The germline V end is reduced by 4 bases and the J end by 4 bases; junction bases left unmatched: 3. Taken from the germline V gene (reference sequence), the CDR1 and CDR2 loops are DFQATT and SNEGSKA. Taken from cysteine to phenylalanine, the CDR3 has 14 residues. Solely the CDR3 DNA is kept, with 42 bases framed from the first base.

The library was generated by multiplex PCR. Sequenced on an Illumina HiSeq 4000. iRepertoire HTBI primers and Arm-PCR amplification of CDR3 regions were used to construct TCR beta libraries. Gel purification was performed on PCR products prior to sequencing. Per the authors' processing: Gene usage analysis of CDR3 amino acid clonotypes relied on the 55 to 80 TRBV and 13 to 15 TRBJ segments identified across samples. COPE and FqMerger were used to merge the filtered high-quality paired reads into contigs. BLAST was used to align contigs to IMGT TRBV, TRBD and TRBJ reference genes, with CDR3 defined following IMGT. Any clonotype with a frequency above 0.1% was classified as a highly expanded clone. Repertoire diversity was measured by Shannon entropy, and V-J evenness by the Gini coefficient. A clonotype found in more than one individual was treated as public. Clones were called with MiXCR by TCRdb after fastp trimmed the public reads at Q25, and only in-frame beta chains were retained. All rows with the same CDR3 protein become a single entry with the most common DNA and genes. The V and J calls here are based on TCRdb, not the publication. The sample includes about 660,000 distinct CDR3 sequences, with approximately 31% observed a single time. Of the sample, about two fifths is held by the ten largest clones.

This clonotype has just a few counts. No cognate antigen has been identified for it. Base qualities are not recorded, but no much larger clone differs from it by a single base. The sample here was peripheral blood mononuclear cells (PBMCs), taken when the disease was refractory, from a patient treated with antithyroid drugs. Here the chain combines TRBV20-1 and TRBJ1-5; 11 central bases correspond to TRBD1. This sequence was found in a female donor with Graves disease. The CDR3 region has the sequence CSATGQGANQPQHF. The sequenced DNA is TGCAGTGCTACTGGACAGGGGGCGAATCAGCCCCAGCATTTT.